A single count supports the clone carrying this TCR beta chain. The antigen is unknown. The sample is drawn from a study of cytomegalovirus exposure and HLA in healthy donors. CDR3 length: 14 residues. J was trimmed by 5 bases and V by 0 bases; bases with no gene match: 4. The germline V gene encodes CDR1 SGDLS and CDR2 YYNGEE. Primers for the PCR totalled 60 Vbeta and 13 Jbeta. The method was immunoSEQ multiplex PCR; TCRdb's version includes in-frame clones alone and lacks a portion of them. This table has over 150,000 clones, more than 80% appearing once. Study conclusions and caveats: Relative to equally common others, HLA-associated TCR beta chains showed greater clonal expansion in a later analysis.

This cohort consisted of healthy bone marrow donors. This TCR came from a male donor in good health and CMV-seronegative. The sequenced sample was PBMCs. The genes are TRBV9 and TRBJ2-7; 8 bases line up with TRBD2. This CDR3 is CASSVGRTSHEQYF. The CDR3 DNA sequence: TGTGCCAGCAGCGTAGGGAGGACTAGCCACGAGCAGTACTTC.